Only a few counts were recorded for the clone carrying this TCR beta chain. Antigen unknown. These data are taken from a study of graft-versus-host responses after intestinal transplantation. The assay was immunoSEQ multiplex PCR, and TCRdb's table has in-frame clones only and misses some. The sample has fewer than 85,000 clones; roughly 84% are singletons. The ends lost 3 bases at V and 6 bases at J; junction bases unmatched: 5. Germline CDR1 SGHDN, CDR2 FVKESK. This CDR3 has 16 residues. The TCR comes from a human donor who was the organ donor for an intestinal transplant. The source was unstimulated CD4+ T cells sorted from spleen or lymph node cells, collected before transplant. This sequence joins TRBV14 and TRBJ2-5; 15 nucleotides align to TRBD2. The chain's CDR3 is CASSHGLAGGLKTQYF. Here the CDR3 DNA reads TGTGCCAGCAGCCACGGACTAGCGGGGGGGCTTAAGACCCAGTACTTC.